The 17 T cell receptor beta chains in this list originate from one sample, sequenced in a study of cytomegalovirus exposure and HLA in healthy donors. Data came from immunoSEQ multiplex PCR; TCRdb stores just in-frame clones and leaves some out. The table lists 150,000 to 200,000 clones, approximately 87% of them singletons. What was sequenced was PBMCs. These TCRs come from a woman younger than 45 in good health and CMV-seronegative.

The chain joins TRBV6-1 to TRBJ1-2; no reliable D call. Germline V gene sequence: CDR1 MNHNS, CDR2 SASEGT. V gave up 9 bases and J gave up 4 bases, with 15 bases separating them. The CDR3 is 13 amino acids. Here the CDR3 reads CASFHREAYGYTF. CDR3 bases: TGTGCCAGTTTCCATCGGGAGGCCTATGGCTACACCTTC.

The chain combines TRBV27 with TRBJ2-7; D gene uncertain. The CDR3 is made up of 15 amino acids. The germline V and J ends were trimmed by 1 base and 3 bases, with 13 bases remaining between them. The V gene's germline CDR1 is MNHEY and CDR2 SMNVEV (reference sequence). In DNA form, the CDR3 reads TGTGCCAGCAGTTTATGGCCCCCCCAATACTACGAGCAGTACTTC. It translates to CASSLWPPQYYEQYF.

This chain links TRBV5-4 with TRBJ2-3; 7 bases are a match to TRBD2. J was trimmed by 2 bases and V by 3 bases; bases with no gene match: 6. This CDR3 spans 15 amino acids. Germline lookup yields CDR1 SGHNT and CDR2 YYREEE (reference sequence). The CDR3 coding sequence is TGTGCCAGCAGCTCCGATAGCGGGTCCACAGATACGCAGTATTTT. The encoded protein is CASSSDSGSTDTQYF.

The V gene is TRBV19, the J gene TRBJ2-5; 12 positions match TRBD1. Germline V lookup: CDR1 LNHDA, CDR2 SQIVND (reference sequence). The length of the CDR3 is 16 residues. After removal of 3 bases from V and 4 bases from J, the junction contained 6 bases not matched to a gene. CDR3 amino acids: CASSMVWDRGRETQYF. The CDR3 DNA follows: TGTGCCAGTAGTATGGTGTGGGACAGGGGGCGAGAGACCCAGTACTTC.

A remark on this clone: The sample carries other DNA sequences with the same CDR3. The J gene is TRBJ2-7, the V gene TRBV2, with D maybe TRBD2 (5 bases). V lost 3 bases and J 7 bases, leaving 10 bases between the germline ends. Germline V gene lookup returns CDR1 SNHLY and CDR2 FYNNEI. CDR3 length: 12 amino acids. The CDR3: CASSDRGREQYF. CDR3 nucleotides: TGTGCCAGCAGTGATCGGGGTAGGGAGCAGTACTTC.

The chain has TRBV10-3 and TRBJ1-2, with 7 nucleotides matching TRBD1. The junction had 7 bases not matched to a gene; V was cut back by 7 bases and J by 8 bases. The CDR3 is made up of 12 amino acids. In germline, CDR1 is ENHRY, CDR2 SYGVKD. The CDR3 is CAIMQGDRGYTF. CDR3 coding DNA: TGTGCCATCATGCAGGGGGATCGGGGCTACACCTTC.

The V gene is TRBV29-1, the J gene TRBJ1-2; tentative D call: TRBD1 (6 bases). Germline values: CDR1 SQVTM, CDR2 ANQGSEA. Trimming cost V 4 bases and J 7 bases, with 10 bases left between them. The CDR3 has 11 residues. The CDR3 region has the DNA TGCAGCGTTGCAACAGGGTCTGGCTACACCTTC. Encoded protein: CSVATGSGYTF.

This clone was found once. The CDR3: CASSQAGGQYHGYTF. The CDR3 DNA is TGCGCCAGCAGCCAGGCCGGGGGACAGTACCATGGCTACACCTTC. The genes are TRBV4-3 and TRBJ1-2; 7 nucleotides align to TRBD1. Germline CDR1 is LGHNA and CDR2 is YSLEER. The junction had 10 bases not matched to a gene; V was cut back by 3 bases and J by 6 bases. The CDR3 runs 15 residues.

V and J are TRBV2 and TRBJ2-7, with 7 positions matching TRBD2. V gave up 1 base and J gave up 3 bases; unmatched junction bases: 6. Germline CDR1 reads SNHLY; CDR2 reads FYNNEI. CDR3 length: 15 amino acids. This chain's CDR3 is CASSEVSGAHYEQYF. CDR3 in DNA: TGTGCCAGCAGTGAAGTGAGCGGGGCCCACTACGAGCAGTACTTC.

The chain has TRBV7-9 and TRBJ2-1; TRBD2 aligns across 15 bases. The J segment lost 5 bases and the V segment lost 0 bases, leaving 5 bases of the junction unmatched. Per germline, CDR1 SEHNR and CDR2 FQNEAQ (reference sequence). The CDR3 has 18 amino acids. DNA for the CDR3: TGTGCCAGCAGCTTAGCGGGACTAGCGGGGGGTAAGGACAATGAGCAGTTCTTC. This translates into CASSLAGLAGGKDNEQFF.

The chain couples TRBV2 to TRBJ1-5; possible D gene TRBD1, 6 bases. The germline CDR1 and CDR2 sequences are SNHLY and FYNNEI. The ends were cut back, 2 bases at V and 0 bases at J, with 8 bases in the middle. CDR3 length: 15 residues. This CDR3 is CASSERDISNQPQHF. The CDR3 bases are TGTGCCAGCAGTGAAAGGGACATTAGCAATCAGCCCCAGCATTTT.

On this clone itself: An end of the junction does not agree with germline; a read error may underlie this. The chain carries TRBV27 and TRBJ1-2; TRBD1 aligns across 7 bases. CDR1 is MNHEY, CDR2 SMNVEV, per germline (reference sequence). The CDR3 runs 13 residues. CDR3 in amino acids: CASSSDWTGNVAF. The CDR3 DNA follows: TGTGCCAGCAGTTCCGATTGGACAGGTAACGTCGCCTTC.

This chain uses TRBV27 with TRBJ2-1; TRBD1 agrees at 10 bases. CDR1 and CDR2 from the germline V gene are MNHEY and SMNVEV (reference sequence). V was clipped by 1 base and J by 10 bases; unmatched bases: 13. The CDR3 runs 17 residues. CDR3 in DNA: TGTGCCAGCAGTTTATTACCGGCAGGGACAGGGGTATACGAGCAGTTCTTC. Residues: CASSLLPAGTGVYEQFF.

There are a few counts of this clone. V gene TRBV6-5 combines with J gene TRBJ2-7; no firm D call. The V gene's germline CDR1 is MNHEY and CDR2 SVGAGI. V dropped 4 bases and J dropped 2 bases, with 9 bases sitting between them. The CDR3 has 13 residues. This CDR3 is CASSFDTTYEQYF. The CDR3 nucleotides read TGTGCCAGCAGTTTCGACACAACCTACGAGCAGTACTTC.

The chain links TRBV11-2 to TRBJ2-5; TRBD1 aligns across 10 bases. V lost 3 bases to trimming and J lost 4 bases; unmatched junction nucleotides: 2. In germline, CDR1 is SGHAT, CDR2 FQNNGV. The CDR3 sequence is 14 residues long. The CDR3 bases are TGTGCCAGCAGCTTGGACAGGGGGTCAGAGACCCAGTACTTC. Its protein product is CASSLDRGSETQYF.

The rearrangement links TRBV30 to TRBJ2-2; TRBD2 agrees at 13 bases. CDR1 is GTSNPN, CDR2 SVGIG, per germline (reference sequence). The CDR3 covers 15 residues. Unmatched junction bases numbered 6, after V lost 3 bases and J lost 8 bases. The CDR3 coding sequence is TGTGCCTGGAGAAAGACTAGCGGGGGGACGGGGGAGCTGTTTTTT. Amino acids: CAWRKTSGGTGELFF.

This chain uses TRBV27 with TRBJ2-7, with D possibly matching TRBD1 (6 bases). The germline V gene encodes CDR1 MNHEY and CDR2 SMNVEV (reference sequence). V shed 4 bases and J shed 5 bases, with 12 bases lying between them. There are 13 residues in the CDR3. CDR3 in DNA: TGTGCCAGCAGTTCCACAGGGACCCACGAGCAGTACTTC. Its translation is CASSSTGTHEQYF.